This record looks at one T cell receptor beta chain sequence and its context. The specificity of this receptor is unknown. No qualities accompany the bases; no much larger clone lies one base away. This specimen belongs to a study of identifying expanded T cells in peripheral blood (dated by TCRdb to about 2019). As for the study more broadly: Technical replicates were generated by sequencing separate aliquots of the same genomic DNA pool, with four replicates compared pairwise.

The investigation overall reported the following: Across all healthy-donor time intervals, the beta-binomial model significantly cut both the number of clones called differentially abundant and the false-positive rate. The authors expected that over much longer intervals, such as months to years, biological variance in healthy repertoires might increase even further. Variance in clone template counts between approximately 2-week samples significantly increased with total template count across all healthy donors. The binomial model flagged approximately 1.3 differentially abundant clones between technical replicates but around 15 over around two weeks and approximately 18 over approximately four weeks.

The immunoSEQ Assay, which uses bias-controlled multiplex PCR amplification of genomic DNA, was used to profile TCRbeta CDR3 regions. The original methods were these. The absolute abundance of each unique TCRbeta CDR3 region was quantified after sequences were collapsed and filtered. Differential abundance was tested with two models: a binomial (Fisher-equivalent) model and a beta-binomial model that adds time-dependent variance fitted from healthy donors. Clones with fewer than 5 combined templates were removed, and differential abundance was called for clones with a Benjamini-Hochberg FDR below 0.01. The form v = (b*log(k)+a)^2 was used to model beta-binomial variance as a function of total template count across the two samples. In its TCRdb copy, this immuneACCESS table keeps in-frame sequences only and misses some clones. Where compared with another copy, unresolved V genes explain less than half of these, and the others have no known cause. That table gives V, J and clone size, and the DNA gave D and trimming. This sample lists about 74,000 clones; 70% to 90% were detected once. Roughly 18% of the sample is in the top ten clones.

During the collection period, no infections or other immune events were recorded for the healthy donors. To calibrate time-dependent variance in a beta-binomial model of T-cell clone differential abundance, blood repertoires from healthy donors were used as a training cohort. The training cohort included 10 or so healthy donors, of whom 3 were female and 7 were male. Donor ages ranged from about 25 to 64 years, with an average of 43 years. Whole blood was collected from each healthy donor at three time points spaced approximately 13 days apart and obtained from a commercial supplier. For immunosequencing, genomic DNA was extracted from unsorted whole blood. The sample comprised blood. The sequence was collected from a person between 18 and 69 years old in good health.

DNA sequence: TGTGCCAGTAGTATCGGGACAGGGGGCCAAGAGACCCAGTACTTC. This translates into CASSIGTGGQETQYF. The V gene is TRBV19 and the J gene is TRBJ2-5, and 11 junction bases match TRBD1. The CDR3 runs 15 amino acids, cysteine and phenylalanine included. Solely the CDR3 DNA is kept, with 45 bases framed from the first base. The germline V gene (reference sequence) gives CDR1 as LNHDA and CDR2 as SQIVND. Trimming takes 3 bases off V and 1 base off J; junction bases not matched to a gene: 1.